The present T cell receptor (beta chain) was sequenced within a study of shared clonotypes between healthy human individuals. TCRdb's copy holds only in-frame clones and misses some; the assay was immunoSEQ multiplex PCR. The sample yields 400,000 to 600,000 clones, roughly 77% seen once. CDR3 size: 15 residues. Germline CDR1 is SGHRS and CDR2 is YFSETQ. V was shortened by 0 bases and J by 2 bases, with 12 bases between the two germline ends. The sample comprised PBMCs. The chain has TRBV5-1 and TRBJ2-7, with D maybe TRBD2 (5 bases). This TCR was recovered from a woman aged 40 to 49 in good health. Some clones in this sample may be carry-over from other donors' samples. The DNA of the CDR3 is TGCGCCAGCAGCTTGGTCGTGGGAGCGACCTACGAGCAGTACTTC. Translated, it gives CASSLVVGATYEQYF.